This entry features one T cell receptor beta chain sequence. Individual cDNA molecules received unique molecular identifiers during library preparation. TCRdb itself ran the 5' RACE reads through MiXCR, one entry per CDR3 protein. This sample has about 48,000 distinct CDR3 sequences; 13% occur once, and the top ten carry roughly a tenth. These data are taken from a study of early T cells in non-severe SARS-CoV-2 infection. Study details: Sequencing targeted bulk RNA from unsorted whole blood, leaving chains unpaired.

The J segment lost 3 bases and the V segment lost 6 bases, leaving 4 bases of the junction unmatched. The CDR3 is 13 residues long. The clonotype originates from an adult who was a healthcare worker with PCR-confirmed SARS-CoV-2 infection or an uninfected control (not recorded which). Sequencing was done on a sample of whole blood. V and J are TRBV12-3 or TRBV12-4 and TRBJ2-7, with 8 bases identical to TRBD1. The DNA for the CDR3 is TGTGCCAGCAGCCGGACAGGGATCTACGAGCAGTACTTC. This gives the protein CASSRTGIYEQYF.